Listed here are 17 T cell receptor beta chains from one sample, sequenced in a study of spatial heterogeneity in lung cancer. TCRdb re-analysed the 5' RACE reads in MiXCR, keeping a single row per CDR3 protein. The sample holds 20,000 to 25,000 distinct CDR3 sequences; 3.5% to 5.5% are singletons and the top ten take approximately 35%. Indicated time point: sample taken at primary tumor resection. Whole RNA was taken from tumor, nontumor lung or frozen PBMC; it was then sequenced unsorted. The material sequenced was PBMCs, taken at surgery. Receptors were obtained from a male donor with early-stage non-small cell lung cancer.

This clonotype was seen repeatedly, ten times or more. The CDR3 DNA reads as TGTGCCATCAGTGAGGGCAATCAGCCCCAGCATTTT. It is translated as CAISEGNQPQHF. The chain couples TRBV10-3 to TRBJ1-5; D not certain. V was cut by 2 bases and J by 2 bases, with 1 base left in between. Germline CDR1 ENHRY, CDR2 SYGVKD. This CDR3 has 12 amino acids.

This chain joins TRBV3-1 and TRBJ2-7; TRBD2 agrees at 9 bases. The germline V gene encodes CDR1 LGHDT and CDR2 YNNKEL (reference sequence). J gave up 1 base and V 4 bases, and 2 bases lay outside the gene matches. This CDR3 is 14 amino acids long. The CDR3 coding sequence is TGTGCCAGCAGCCCCAGCGGGGGGTCCTACGAGCAGTACTTC. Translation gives CASSPSGGSYEQYF.

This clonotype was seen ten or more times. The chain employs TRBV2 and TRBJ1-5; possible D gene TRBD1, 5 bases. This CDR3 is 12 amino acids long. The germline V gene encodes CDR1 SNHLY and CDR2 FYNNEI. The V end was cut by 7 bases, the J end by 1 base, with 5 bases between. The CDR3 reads CASTGSNQPQHF. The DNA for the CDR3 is TGTGCCAGCACAGGGAGCAATCAGCCCCAGCATTTT.

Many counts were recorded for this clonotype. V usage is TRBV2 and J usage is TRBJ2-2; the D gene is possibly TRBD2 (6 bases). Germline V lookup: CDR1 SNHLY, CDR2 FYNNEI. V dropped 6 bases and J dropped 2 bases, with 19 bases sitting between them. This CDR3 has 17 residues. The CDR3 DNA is TGTGCCAGCAGGCCCCCCCGAAGCGGGCTAAACACCGGGGAGCTGTTTTTT. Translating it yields CASRPPRSGLNTGELFF.

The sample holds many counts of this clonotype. This chain's CDR3 is CASSSGRGRSLEQYF. As DNA, the CDR3 is TGTGCCAGCAGTTCGGGTAGGGGGAGGAGTCTCGAGCAGTACTTC. The genes are TRBV27 and TRBJ2-7; D is tentatively TRBD1 or TRBD2 (6 bases each). Between the trimmed V and J ends, which lost 4 bases and 6 bases, there was a span of 19 bases. The germline CDR1 and CDR2 sequences are MNHEY and SMNVEV (reference sequence). The CDR3 is made up of 15 amino acids.

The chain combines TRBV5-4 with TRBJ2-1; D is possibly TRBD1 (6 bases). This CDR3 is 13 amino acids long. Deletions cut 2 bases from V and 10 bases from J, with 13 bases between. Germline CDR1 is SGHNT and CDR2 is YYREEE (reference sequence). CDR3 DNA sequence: TGTGCCAGCAGCTTAAGGGGGTTAGCGGAGCAGTTCTTC. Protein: CASSLRGLAEQFF.

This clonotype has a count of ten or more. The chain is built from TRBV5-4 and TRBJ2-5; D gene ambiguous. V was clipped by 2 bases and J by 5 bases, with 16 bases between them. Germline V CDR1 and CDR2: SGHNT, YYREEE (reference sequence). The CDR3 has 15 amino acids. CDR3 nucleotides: TGTGCCAGCAGCTTTCGAAATCCGCTAGGGGAGACCCAGTACTTC. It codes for CASSFRNPLGETQYF.

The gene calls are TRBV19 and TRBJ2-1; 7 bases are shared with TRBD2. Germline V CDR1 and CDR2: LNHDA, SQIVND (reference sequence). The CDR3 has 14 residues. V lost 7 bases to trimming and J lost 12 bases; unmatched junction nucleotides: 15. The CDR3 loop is CASTTGQGGSVQFF. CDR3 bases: TGTGCCAGTACCACCGGGCAGGGAGGGAGTGTGCAGTTCTTC. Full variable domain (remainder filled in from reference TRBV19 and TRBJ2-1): DGGITQSPKYLFRKEGQNVTLSCEQNLNHDAMYWYRQDPGQGLRLIYYSQIVNDFQKGDIAEGYSVSREKKESFPLTVTSAQKNPTAFYLCASTTGQGGSVQFFGPGTRLTVL.

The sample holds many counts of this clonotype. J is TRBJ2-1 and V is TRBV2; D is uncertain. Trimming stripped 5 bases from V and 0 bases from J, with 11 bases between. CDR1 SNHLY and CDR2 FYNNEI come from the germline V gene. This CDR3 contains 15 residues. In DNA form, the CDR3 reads TGTGCCAGCAGTTACCTAGAGAGCTCCTACAATGAGCAGTTCTTC. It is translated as CASSYLESSYNEQFF.

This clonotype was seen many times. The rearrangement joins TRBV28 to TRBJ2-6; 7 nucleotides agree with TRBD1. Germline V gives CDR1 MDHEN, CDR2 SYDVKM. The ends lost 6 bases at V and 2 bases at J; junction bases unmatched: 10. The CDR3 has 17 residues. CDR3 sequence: CASSSTPGGPGANVLTF. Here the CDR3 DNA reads TGTGCCAGCAGCTCCACCCCAGGGGGTCCTGGGGCCAACGTCCTGACTTTC. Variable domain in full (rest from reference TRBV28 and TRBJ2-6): DVKVTQSSRYLVKRTGEKVFLECVQDMDHENMFWYRQDPGLGLRLIYFSYDVKMKEKGDIPEGYSVSREKKERFSLILESASTNQTSMYLCASSSTPGGPGANVLTFGAGSRLTVL.

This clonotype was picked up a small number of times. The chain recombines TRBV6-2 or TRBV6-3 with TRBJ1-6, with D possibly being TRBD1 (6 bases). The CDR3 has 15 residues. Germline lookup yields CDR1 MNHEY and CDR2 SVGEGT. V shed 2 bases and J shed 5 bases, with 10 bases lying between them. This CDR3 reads CASSYGGQNNSPLHF. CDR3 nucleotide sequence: TGTGCCAGCAGTTACGGCGGACAGAATAATTCACCCCTCCACTTT.

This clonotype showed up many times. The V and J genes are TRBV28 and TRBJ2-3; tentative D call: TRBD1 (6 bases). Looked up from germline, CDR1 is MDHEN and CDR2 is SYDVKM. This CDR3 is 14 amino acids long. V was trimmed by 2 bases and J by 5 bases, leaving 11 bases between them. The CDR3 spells CASSLAQGIDTQYF. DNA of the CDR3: TGTGCCAGCAGTTTAGCACAGGGAATAGATACGCAGTATTTT.

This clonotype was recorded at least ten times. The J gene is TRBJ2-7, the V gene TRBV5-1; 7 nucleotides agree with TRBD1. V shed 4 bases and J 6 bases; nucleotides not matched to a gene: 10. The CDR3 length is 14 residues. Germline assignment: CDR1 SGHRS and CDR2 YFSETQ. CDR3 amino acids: CASSTRQGRGEQYF. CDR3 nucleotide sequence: TGCGCCAGCAGCACCCGACAGGGACGGGGCGAGCAGTACTTC.

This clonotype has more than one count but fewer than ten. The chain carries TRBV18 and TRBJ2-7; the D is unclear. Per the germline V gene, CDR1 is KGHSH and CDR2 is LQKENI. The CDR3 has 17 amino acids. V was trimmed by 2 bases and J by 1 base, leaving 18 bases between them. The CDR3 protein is CASSPEAPTARSYEQYF. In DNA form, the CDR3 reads TGTGCCAGCTCACCAGAGGCACCTACAGCGCGATCCTACGAGCAGTACTTC.

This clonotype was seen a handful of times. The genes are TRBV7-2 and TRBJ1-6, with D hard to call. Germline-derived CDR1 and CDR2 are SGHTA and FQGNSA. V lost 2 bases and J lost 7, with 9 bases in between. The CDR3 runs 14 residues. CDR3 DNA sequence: TGTGCCAGCAGCTTAAGTCAGTCAAATTCACCCCTCCACTTT. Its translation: CASSLSQSNSPLHF.

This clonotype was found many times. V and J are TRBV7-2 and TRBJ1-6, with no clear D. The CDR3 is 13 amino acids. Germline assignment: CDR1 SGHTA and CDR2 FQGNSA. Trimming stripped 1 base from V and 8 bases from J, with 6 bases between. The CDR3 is CASSLVRDSPLHF. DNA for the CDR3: TGTGCCAGCAGCTTAGTACGCGATTCACCCCTCCACTTT.

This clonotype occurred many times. The CDR3 spells CASSPGQVHEQYF. In DNA form, the CDR3 reads TGTGCCAGCAGCCCGGGACAGGTCCACGAGCAGTACTTC. The chain is built from TRBV7-3 and TRBJ2-7; 8 bases map to TRBD1. The germline CDR1 and CDR2 sequences are SGHTA and FQGTGA. The ends lost 5 bases at V and 5 bases at J; junction bases unmatched: 5. This CDR3 has 13 amino acids. The full variable domain, with the rest looked up from reference TRBV7-3 and TRBJ2-7, is GAGVSQTPSNKVTEKGKYVELRCDPISGHTALYWYRQSLGQGPEFLIYFQGTGAADDSGLPNDRFFAVRPEGSVSTLKIQRTERGDSAVYLCASSPGQVHEQYFGPGTRLTVT.